Detailed here is one T cell receptor beta chain. This sample stems from a study of blood T cell repertoires in COVID-19. The CDR3 spans 15 residues. V was pared by 7 bases and J by 1 base, with 5 bases of the junction left unmatched. Germline CDR1 MDHEN, CDR2 SYDVKM. The repertoire was sequenced with immunoSEQ multiplex PCR; TCRdb's copy has only in-frame clones and lacks some. The profile covers some 520,000 clones, with about 91% appearing a single time and roughly 0.92% taken by the ten largest. Sequenced material: peripheral blood. The V and J genes are TRBV28 and TRBJ2-5; 11 nucleotides line up with TRBD1. The TCR sequence derives from a man younger than 35 with COVID-19, enrolled during active disease. Written as DNA, the CDR3 is TGTGCCAGCAACGGGGGACAGGGGGTCCAAGAGACCCAGTACTTC. This translates into CASNGGQGVQETQYF.